This is a list of T cell receptor beta chains from one sample in a study of early T cells in non-severe SARS-CoV-2 infection. TCRdb reanalysed the 5' RACE reads using MiXCR and keeps one entry per CDR3 protein. The sample yields around 49,000 distinct CDR3 sequences, 4% to 5% seen once. The specimen sequenced was whole blood. The receptors were gathered from an adult who was a healthcare worker with PCR-confirmed SARS-CoV-2 infection or an uninfected control (not recorded which). CDR3s include the opening cysteine and the closing phenylalanine or tryptophan. The D gene is left open where the match is weak. Only some rows state a clone size, as once, few, many or a class for expanded clones.

V	size	J	D	DNA	CDR3
TRBV14	many	TRBJ1-1	TRBD1	TGTGCCAGCAGCCCAACGGCCGGGACAGGGGGTGAAGCTTTCTTT	CASSPTAGTGGEAFF
TRBV2	many	TRBJ2-1	-	TGTGCCAGCCACAGACTGGGGTACAATGAGCAGTTCTTC	CASHRLGYNEQFF
TRBV4-1	-	TRBJ1-1	-	TGCGCCAGCAGCCAACCCTTTCGAACGACAGAGACTGAAGCTTTCTTT	CASSQPFRTTETEAFF
TRBV20-1	many	TRBJ1-1	-	TGCAGTGCTAGGAGGGAGACCGAGGGCGGTAGAGCTTTCTTT	CSARRETEGGRAFF
TRBV10-3	many	TRBJ2-1	-	TGTGCCGGAGGGGGCTCCTACAATGAGCAGTTCTTC	CAGGGSYNEQFF
TRBV6-5	many	TRBJ1-2	-	TGTGCCAGCAGCCCCGCTGACAGGAGCTATGGCTACACCTTC	CASSPADRSYGYTF
TRBV19	few	TRBJ1-5	TRBD1	TGTGCCAGTAGTGCCGGGACAGGGACCCAGCCCCAGCATTTT	CASSAGTGTQPQHF
TRBV4-1	many	TRBJ2-7	-	TGCGCCAGCAGCCTAGGCAGGGTGGGCTACGAGCAGTACTTC	CASSLGRVGYEQYF
TRBV7-2	many	TRBJ2-7	-	TGTGCCAGCACCGACAGACAATACGAGCAGTACTTC	CASTDRQYEQYF
TRBV18	many	TRBJ2-1	-	TGTGCCAGCTCACCATTAGATAACGGGGGCAGCAATGAGCAGTTCTTC	CASSPLDNGGSNEQFF
TRBV19	-	TRBJ2-3	-	TGTGCCAGTAGCCCAGCGCGGGGTGGTAGCACAGATACGCAGTATTTT	CASSPARGGSTDTQYF
TRBV14	many	TRBJ1-2	-	TGTGCCAGCAGCCAAGTAACCGGGACCTATGGCTACACCTTC	CASSQVTGTYGYTF
TRBV5-5	many	TRBJ1-2	-	TGTGCCAGCAGCCAGACGGGGATGGAGTCCATTGGTGGCTACACCTTC	CASSQTGMESIGGYTF
TRBV10-3	many	TRBJ1-1	-	TGTGCCATCAGTGAGTCGGGGACCCTTGAAGCTTTCTTT	CAISESGTLEAFF
TRBV3-1	many	TRBJ2-7	-	TGTGCCAGCAGCCAAGCGGCGCAGGCAGGCGAGCAGTACTTC	CASSQAAQAGEQYF
TRBV3-1	many	TRBJ1-1	TRBD1	TGTGCCAGCAGCCAAGTTCACGGGACAGGGGGCCCCCGATGGTCTGAAGCTTTCTTT	CASSQVHGTGGPRWSEAFF
TRBV12-3/TRBV12-4	many	TRBJ2-5	-	TGTGCCAGCAGTCCGGGAGCGGGAGAGACCCAGTACTTC	CASSPGAGETQYF
TRBV19	-	TRBJ2-6	TRBD1	TGTGCCAGTAGTGCGGACAGGGAAAGGCTCTCTGGGGCCAACGTCCTGACTTTC	CASSADRERLSGANVLTF
TRBV9	many	TRBJ1-2	TRBD1	TGTGCCAGCAGCGAGAGGGACAGGGCGACGCTTCCCTATGGCTACACCTTC	CASSERDRATLPYGYTF
TRBV7-2	few	TRBJ2-7	-	TGTGCCAGCAGCTTAAGGGGGTCCTACTACGAGCAGTACTTC	CASSLRGSYYEQYF
TRBV20-1	many	TRBJ1-4	TRBD1	TGCAGTGCCGTTCCCGGGACAGGGACTAATGAAAAACTGTTTTTT	CSAVPGTGTNEKLFF
TRBV7-9	many	TRBJ1-6	-	TGTGCCAGCAGCTTAGCGGGGAAGGGGACAAGATCCAATTCACCCCTCCACTTT	CASSLAGKGTRSNSPLHF
TRBV4-2	many	TRBJ2-1	-	TGTGCCAGCAGCCAAGGGTACAATGAGCAGTTCTTC	CASSQGYNEQFF
TRBV27	-	TRBJ2-3	-	TGTGCCAGCAGTTGGCGGTTTGAAGGGTATACGCAGTATTTT	CASSWRFEGYTQYF
TRBV6-2/TRBV6-3	many	TRBJ1-1	-	TGTGCCAGCAATACACAGAATACCACTGAAGCTTTCTTT	CASNTQNTTEAFF
TRBV7-9	many	TRBJ1-1	TRBD1	TGTGCCAGCAGCCCGGACAGGGGGGTCACTGAAGCTTTCTTT	CASSPDRGVTEAFF
TRBV4-1	few	TRBJ1-4	-	TGCGCCAGCAGCCAAGGTGGGGGGGCAGGAGAAAAACTGTTTTTT	CASSQGGGAGEKLFF
TRBV6-2/TRBV6-3	many	TRBJ2-1	TRBD2	TGTGCCAGCAGTTACTACGGGACTAGCGGCAATGAGCAGTTCTTC	CASSYYGTSGNEQFF
TRBV24-1	many	TRBJ2-3	TRBD2	TGTGCCACCAGTGCAGCGGGGGGCACAGATACGCAGTATTTT	CATSAAGGTDTQYF
TRBV13	many	TRBJ2-7	TRBD1	TGTGCCAGCAGCTTCGGGACAGTTTACGAGCAGTACTTC	CASSFGTVYEQYF